The following is a T cell receptor (beta chain) sequence with its context. This sample stems from a study of blood T cell repertoires in COVID-19. Turning to the study itself: Specimens from acute and convalescent COVID-19 originated in the United States, Italy and Spain. PBMCs, B-cell-depleted T cells, or T cells provided the cDNA or gDNA that made up the material.

Original analysis: How many nucleated cells were present was estimated from reference gene primer amplification. Produced via immunoSEQ multiplex PCR; TCRdb's table is partial and in-frame only. Clonal size and the V and J genes are those of that table, whereas D and trimming came from the DNA. The repertoire holds 150,000 to 200,000 clones, with 81% as singletons. Germline-derived CDR1 and CDR2 are SGHTA and FQGNSA. The CDR3 sequence is 14 residues long. Trimming stripped 2 bases from V and 3 bases from J, with 8 bases between. This receptor was taken from a human donor in a cohort sampled during active COVID-19. J is TRBJ1-5 and V is TRBV7-2; D ambiguous. Sequenced: peripheral blood. The CDR3 reads CASSLNSINQPQHF. The CDR3 DNA reads TGTGCCAGCAGCTTAAACTCAATCAATCAGCCCCAGCATTTT.